The present T cell receptor beta chain was sequenced within a study of T cells in localized non-small cell lung cancer. Worth noting for this clone: Its antigen is unidentified.

The study's findings and limits: Appearances in adjacent lung were noted for a median about 50 of the top 100 tumor clones. Heterogeneity within the tumor remains possible, as just one region underwent sequencing. Uninvolved adjacent lung, not tumor, had the highest T cell clonality. A raised T cell density in blood coincided with lengthier overall survival.

There are 16 residues in the CDR3. CDR1 is MGHRA, CDR2 YSYEKL, per germline. Trimming cost V 5 bases and J 2 bases; bases outside gene matches: 11. Clones were sequenced by immunoSEQ multiplex PCR, and TCRdb holds only the in-frame ones, with some missing. Altogether roughly 38,000 clones are present, about 87% being singletons, with the ten largest covering about 4%. This TCR came from a man between 18 and 49 years old with stage I lung adenocarcinoma. The material sequenced was peripheral blood, taken before any cancer treatment. J is TRBJ2-7 and V is TRBV4-1; 8 bases are a match to TRBD2. In DNA form, the CDR3 reads TGCGCCAGCAGCGCTAGTAGCGGGAAACTTACCTACGAGCAGTACTTC. It encodes CASSASSGKLTYEQYF.